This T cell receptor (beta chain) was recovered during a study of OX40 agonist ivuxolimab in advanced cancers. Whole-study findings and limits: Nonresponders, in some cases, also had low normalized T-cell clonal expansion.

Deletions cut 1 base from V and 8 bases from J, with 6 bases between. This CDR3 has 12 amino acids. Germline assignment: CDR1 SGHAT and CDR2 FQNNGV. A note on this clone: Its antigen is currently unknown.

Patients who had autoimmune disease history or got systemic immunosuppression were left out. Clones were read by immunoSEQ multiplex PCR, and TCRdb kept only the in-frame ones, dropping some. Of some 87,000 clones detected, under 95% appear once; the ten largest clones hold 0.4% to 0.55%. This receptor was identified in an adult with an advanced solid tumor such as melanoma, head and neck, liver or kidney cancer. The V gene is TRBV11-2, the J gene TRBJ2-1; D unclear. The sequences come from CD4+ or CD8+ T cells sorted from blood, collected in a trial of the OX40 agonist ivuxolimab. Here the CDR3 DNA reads TGTGCCAGCAGCTTAGTATGGGATGAGCAGTTCTTC. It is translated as CASSLVWDEQFF.